The 15 T cell receptor beta chains below come from one sample, sequenced in a study of T cell repertoires in cytomegalovirus infection. TCRdb redid the calling of the reads with MiXCR, one entry per CDR3 protein. Of about 320,000 distinct CDR3 sequences listed, over 7.5% are singletons. Sequenced: PBMCs. The receptor source for this set is a human donor in good health (CMV status not recorded). Some clones in this sample may be carry-over from other donors' samples.

The chain links TRBV5-4 to TRBJ2-3, with a possible D match to TRBD1 (6 bases). Germline CDR1 is SGHNT and CDR2 is YYREEE (reference sequence). This CDR3 has 14 amino acids. Trimming pared 4 bases from V and 9 bases from J, leaving 18 bases between. This chain's CDR3 is CASSIQGRPGTQYF. CDR3 in DNA: TGTGCCAGCAGCATACAGGGACGCCCGGGGACGCAGTATTTT.

This clonotype occurred many times. The V and J genes are TRBV7-6 and TRBJ2-5, with 8 bases identical to TRBD2. Trimming took 5 bases from V and 4 from J; bases not matched to a gene: 15. CDR1 SGHVS and CDR2 FNYEAQ come from the germline V gene. The CDR3 contains 17 residues. CDR3 sequence reads: CASSRLRQRELGETQYF. CDR3 bases: TGTGCCAGCAGCCGATTACGGCAGCGGGAGTTGGGAGAGACCCAGTACTTC.

In this sample, this clonotype turned up many times. J is TRBJ2-1 and V is TRBV7-2, with D possibly being TRBD1 or TRBD2 (6 bases each). The germline V and J ends were trimmed by 3 bases and 4 bases, with 16 bases remaining between them. Germline values: CDR1 SGHTA, CDR2 FQGNSA. The CDR3 sequence is 16 residues long. CDR3 DNA: TGTGCCAGCAGCTTTCAGCGGGCGGACAGTTACAATGAGCAGTTCTTC. Encoded protein: CASSFQRADSYNEQFF.

This clonotype was picked up a small number of times. The chain is built from TRBV19 and TRBJ1-5; TRBD1 might be the D (5 bases). V was trimmed by 0 bases and J by 2 bases, leaving 20 bases between them. CDR3 size: 19 residues. Germline V gives CDR1 LNHDA, CDR2 SQIVND (reference sequence). DNA for the CDR3: TGTGCCAGTAGTATAGATCGGGCAGGGATGAGACTGGGCAATCAGCCCCAGCATTTT. Translation: CASSIDRAGMRLGNQPQHF.

This clonotype has ten or more counts. This CDR3 reads CASTDTRTNYGYTF. For the CDR3, the DNA is TGTGCCAGCACCGATACTCGAACTAACTATGGCTACACCTTC. V is TRBV7-2 and J is TRBJ1-2; the D is unclear. The CDR3 has 14 amino acids. Trimming removed 7 bases at V and 0 bases at J, with 12 bases between. CDR1 and CDR2 from the germline V gene are SGHTA and FQGNSA.

In its sample, this clonotype was seen many times. The rearrangement joins TRBV7-2 to TRBJ1-5; D is perhaps TRBD1 (6 bases). The V and J ends lost 2 bases and 6 bases respectively, with 17 bases between them. CDR1 and CDR2 from the germline V gene are SGHTA and FQGNSA. CDR3 length: 16 residues. The chain's CDR3 is CASSLLVGGKGQPQHF. CDR3 DNA: TGTGCCAGCAGCTTATTGGTAGGGGGTAAGGGTCAGCCCCAGCATTTT.

This chain connects TRBV2 to TRBJ1-5; D may be TRBD1 (5 bases). The CDR3 loop spans 14 amino acids. Germline V gene data show CDR1 as SNHLY and CDR2 as FYNNEI. Between the trimmed V and J ends, which lost 2 bases and 3 bases, there was a span of 8 bases. CDR3 protein: CASSEQGINQPQHF. The CDR3 nucleotides are TGTGCCAGCAGTGAACAGGGAATCAATCAGCCCCAGCATTTT.

There are many counts of this clonotype. The CDR3: CASSPRRVNYTF. CDR3 DNA: TGTGCCAGCAGCCCGCGAAGGGTGAACTACACCTTC. The chain has TRBV7-2 and TRBJ1-2; D remains ambiguous. From germline, CDR1 is SGHTA and CDR2 FQGNSA. The V end lost 5 bases, the J end lost 10 bases, and 14 bases lay between the germline ends. This CDR3 contains 12 residues.

This clonotype was detected only a few times. The V gene is TRBV2, the J gene TRBJ1-1, with a tentative D call TRBD1 (5 bases). The CDR3 is made up of 14 amino acids. Germline CDR1 SNHLY, CDR2 FYNNEI. The V end lost 6 bases, the J end lost 4 bases, and 15 bases lay between the germline ends. The CDR3 DNA reads TGTGCCAGCAGCGGGCAGGGTGTGAGCACTGAAGCTTTCTTT. This encodes CASSGQGVSTEAFF.

This chain uses TRBV6-6 with TRBJ2-7; 7 bases are shared with TRBD2. The CDR3 covers 14 residues. In germline, CDR1 is MNHNY, CDR2 SVGAGI (reference sequence). V trimming: 6 bases; J trimming: 2 bases; junction bases outside the gene matches: 7. CDR3 bases: TGTGCCAGCAGGGAACGGGGGGACGCCTACGAGCAGTACTTC. Translation gives CASRERGDAYEQYF.

The chain uses TRBV12-3 or TRBV12-4 and TRBJ2-1, with D tentatively TRBD1 (6 bases). The CDR3 is 14 residues long. Deletions cut 6 bases from V and 2 bases from J, with 11 bases between. The CDR3 nucleotides are TGTGCCAGCAGCGGACAGTGGGCCTACAATGAGCAGTTCTTC. Translation: CASSGQWAYNEQFF.

There are a few counts of this clonotype. V usage is TRBV12-3 or TRBV12-4 and J usage is TRBJ2-1; D is unresolved. Trimming took off 3 bases at V and 9 bases at J, with 9 bases between the two ends. There are 12 residues in the CDR3. In DNA, the CDR3 is TGTGCCAGCAGTTTTACATACCGTGAGCAGTTCTTC. Translated, it gives CASSFTYREQFF.

This clonotype was recorded many times. The chain uses TRBV6-1 and TRBJ2-7, with TRBD2 matching over 10 bases. V shed 5 bases, J shed 3 bases, and the junction held 28 bases outside the gene matches. The CDR3 extends over 22 amino acids. Looked up from germline, CDR1 is MNHNS and CDR2 is SASEGT. CDR3 sequence reads: CASSPLPRIGAGGRATYYEQYF. DNA for the CDR3: TGTGCCAGCAGTCCACTCCCCAGAATTGGAGCGGGGGGGCGAGCTACTTACTACGAGCAGTACTTC.

J is TRBJ2-1 and V is TRBV15; TRBD2 aligns across 9 bases. The V gene end was trimmed by 0 bases and the J gene end by 8 bases; junction bases not matched to a gene: 17. Germline CDR1 LNHNV, CDR2 YYDKDF (reference sequence). The CDR3 consists of 19 residues. This chain's CDR3 is CATSREGGDGTSYKDEQFF. Here the CDR3 DNA reads TGTGCCACCAGCAGAGAAGGTGGCGATGGGACTAGCTATAAGGATGAGCAGTTCTTC.

Many counts were recorded for this clonotype. This chain links TRBV6-2 or TRBV6-3 with TRBJ1-5; D unclear. This CDR3 region has 14 residues. Germline CDR1 and CDR2: MNHEY and SVGEGT. V was pared by 8 bases and J by 6 bases, with 17 bases between. The CDR3, as DNA: TGTGCCAGCGGAAGGGCGTCCTTAGTTCAGCCCCAGCATTTT. Translating it yields CASGRASLVQPQHF.